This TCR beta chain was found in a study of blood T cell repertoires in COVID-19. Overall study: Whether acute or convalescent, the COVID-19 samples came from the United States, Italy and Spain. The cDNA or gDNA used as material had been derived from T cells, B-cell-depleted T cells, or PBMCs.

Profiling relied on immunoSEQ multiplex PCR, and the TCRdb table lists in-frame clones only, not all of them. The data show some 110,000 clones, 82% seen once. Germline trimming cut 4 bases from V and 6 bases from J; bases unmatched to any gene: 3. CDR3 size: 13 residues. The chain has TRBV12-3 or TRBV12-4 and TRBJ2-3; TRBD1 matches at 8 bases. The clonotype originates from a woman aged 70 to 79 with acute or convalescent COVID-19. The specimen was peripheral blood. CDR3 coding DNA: TGTGCCAGCAGTTCGTACAGGGGGGATACGCAGTATTTT. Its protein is CASSSYRGDTQYF.